The 7 T cell receptor beta chains in this list originate from one sample, sequenced in a study of shared clonotypes between healthy human individuals. Clones were sequenced by immunoSEQ multiplex PCR, and TCRdb holds only the in-frame ones, with some missing. Found here are approximately 500,000 clones, over 60% of them singletons; the top ten hold roughly an eighth. Sequencing was carried out using PBMCs. Every receptor here comes from a woman in her forties in good health. Some clones in this sample may be carry-over from other donors' samples.

Notes on this clone: At the DNA level, this CDR3 is encoded by other sequences in the same sample as well. DNA for the CDR3: TGTGCCAGCAGCGTAACAGGAGGGTTTAGCAATCAGCCCCAGCATTTT. Translated, it gives CASSVTGGFSNQPQHF. The chain employs TRBV7-2 and TRBJ1-5, with TRBD1 as a possible D gene (5 bases). The CDR3 spans 16 residues. The V and J ends lost 5 bases and 0 bases respectively, with 14 bases between them. Germline V gives CDR1 SGHTA, CDR2 FQGNSA.

This chain uses TRBV18 with TRBJ1-1; weak D call: TRBD1 (6 bases). Trimming removed 5 bases from V and 1 base from J, with 14 bases in between. CDR1 and CDR2 from the germline V gene are KGHSH and LQKENI. This CDR3 is built from 15 residues. Here the CDR3 reads CASSNGQIRNTEAFF. In DNA form, the CDR3 reads TGTGCCAGCTCAAATGGACAGATTAGGAACACTGAAGCTTTCTTT.

The V and J genes are TRBV5-4 and TRBJ1-1; 7 nucleotides agree with TRBD1. Germline-derived CDR1 and CDR2 are SGHNT and YYREEE (reference sequence). V gave up 4 bases and J gave up 1 base; unmatched junction bases: 7. The CDR3 runs 15 residues. CDR3 in amino acids: CASSGRRGRNTEAFF. The CDR3 DNA reads TGTGCCAGCAGCGGGAGGAGGGGGCGGAACACTGAAGCTTTCTTT.

The chain recombines TRBV7-3 with TRBJ2-3; TRBD2 matches at 13 bases. This CDR3 spans 16 amino acids. The V and J ends lost 4 bases and 5 bases, in that order; junction bases with no gene match: 6. CDR1 and CDR2 from the germline V gene are SGHTA and FQGTGA. The CDR3: CASSSGLAGEVDTQYF. The CDR3 DNA is TGTGCCAGCAGCTCTGGACTAGCGGGAGAGGTAGATACGCAGTATTTT.

The chain links TRBV6-5 to TRBJ1-2; D possibly corresponds to TRBD1 (5 bases). Trimming took 10 bases from V and 0 from J, leaving 18 bases between them. Germline V gene lookup returns CDR1 MNHEY and CDR2 SVGAGI. CDR3 length: 15 amino acids. The CDR3 DNA follows: TGTGCCACCCGGCAAGGGACGTTCTCTAACTATGGCTACACCTTC. This codes for CATRQGTFSNYGYTF.

This clone appeared once. CDR3: CASSLLGAQSSYEQYF. The DNA for the CDR3 is TGTGCCAGCAGTCTCCTGGGTGCGCAAAGCTCCTACGAGCAGTACTTC. This chain uses TRBV27 with TRBJ2-7; D not resolved. The germline CDR1 and CDR2 sequences are MNHEY and SMNVEV (reference sequence). This CDR3 has 16 residues. Trimming cost V 5 bases and J 0 bases, with 17 bases left between them.

The chain combines TRBV7-3 with TRBJ2-5; D perhaps matches TRBD1 (6 bases). Trimming took 4 bases from V and 2 from J, leaving 14 bases between them. The CDR3 consists of 15 residues. The germline gives CDR1 SGHTA, CDR2 FQGTGA. The CDR3 nucleotides are TGTGCCAGCAGCTCCGAGACAGGTGCACAAGAGACCCAGTACTTC. Its translation is CASSSETGAQETQYF.